This record looks at one T cell receptor beta chain sequence and its context. In the original workflow: The authors estimated nucleated cell counts from reference gene primer amplification. Assay: immunoSEQ multiplex PCR; the TCRdb copy retains only in-frame clones and omits some. V, J and clone size reflect that table, while D and trimming were determined from the DNA. Here the sample spans about 250,000 clones, more than 80% being singletons. The sample comes from a study of blood T cell repertoires in COVID-19. Turning to the study itself: Sources were T cells, B-cell-depleted T cells, or PBMCs; the material itself was cDNA or gDNA.

The CDR3 runs to 14 residues. Trimming cost V 3 bases and J 6 bases; bases outside gene matches: 6. Germline assignment: CDR1 SGHRS and CDR2 YFSETQ. This study enrolled people aged 18 to 89 from under 25 US geographic areas. The specimen was PBMCs or T cells enriched from blood (not recorded which). The gene calls are TRBV5-1 and TRBJ2-3; 8 bases line up with TRBD1. The source of this sequence is a woman under 30 who had recovered from COVID-19. This CDR3 is CASSSGQGMDTQYF. For the CDR3, the DNA is TGCGCCAGCAGCTCCGGACAGGGCATGGATACGCAGTATTTT.